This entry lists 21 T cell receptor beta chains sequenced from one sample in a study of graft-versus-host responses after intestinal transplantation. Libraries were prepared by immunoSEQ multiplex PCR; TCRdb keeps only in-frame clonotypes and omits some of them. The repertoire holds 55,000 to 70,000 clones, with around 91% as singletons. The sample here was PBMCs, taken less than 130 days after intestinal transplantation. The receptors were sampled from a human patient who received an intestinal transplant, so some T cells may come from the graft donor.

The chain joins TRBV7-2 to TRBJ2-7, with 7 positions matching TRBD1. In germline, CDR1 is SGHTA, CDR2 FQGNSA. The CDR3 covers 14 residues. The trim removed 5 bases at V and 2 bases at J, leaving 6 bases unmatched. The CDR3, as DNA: TGTGCCAGCAGCCGCGCGACAGGGCCCTACGAGCAGTACTTC. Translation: CASSRATGPYEQYF.

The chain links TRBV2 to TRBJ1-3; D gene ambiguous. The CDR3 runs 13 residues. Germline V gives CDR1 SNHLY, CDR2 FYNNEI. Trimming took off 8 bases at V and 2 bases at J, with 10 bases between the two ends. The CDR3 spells CASGRITGNTIYF. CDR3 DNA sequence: TGTGCCAGCGGGAGGATCACTGGAAACACCATATATTTT.

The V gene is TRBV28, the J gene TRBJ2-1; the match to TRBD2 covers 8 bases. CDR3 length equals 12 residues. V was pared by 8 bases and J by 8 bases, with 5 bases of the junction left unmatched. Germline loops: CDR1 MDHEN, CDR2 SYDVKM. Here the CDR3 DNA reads TGTGCCAGCGGGACTAGTTGGGATGAGCAGTTCTTC. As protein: CASGTSWDEQFF.

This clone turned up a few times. The DNA of the CDR3 is TGTGCCAGCAGTGCGCAGGACAATCAGCCCCAGCATTTT. Translation gives CASSAQDNQPQHF. This chain links TRBV6-1 with TRBJ1-5; D gene uncertain. CDR1 and CDR2 from the germline V gene are MNHNS and SASEGT. This CDR3 has 13 residues. The V end lost 4 bases, the J end lost 3 bases, and 7 bases lay between the germline ends.

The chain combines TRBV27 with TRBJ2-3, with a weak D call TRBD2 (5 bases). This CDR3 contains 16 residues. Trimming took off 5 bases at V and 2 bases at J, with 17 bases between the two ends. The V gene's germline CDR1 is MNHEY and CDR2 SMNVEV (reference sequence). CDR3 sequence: CASSPQLGPYTDTQYF. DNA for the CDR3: TGTGCCAGCAGTCCCCAACTAGGGCCGTACACAGATACGCAGTATTTT.

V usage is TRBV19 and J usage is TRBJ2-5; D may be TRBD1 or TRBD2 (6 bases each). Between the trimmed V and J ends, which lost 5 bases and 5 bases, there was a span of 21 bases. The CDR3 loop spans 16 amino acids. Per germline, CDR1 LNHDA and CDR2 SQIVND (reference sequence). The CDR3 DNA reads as TGTGCCAGTAGTCCCCGCCGGGGGCCACGGCGGGAGACCCAGTACTTC. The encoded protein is CASSPRRGPRRETQYF.

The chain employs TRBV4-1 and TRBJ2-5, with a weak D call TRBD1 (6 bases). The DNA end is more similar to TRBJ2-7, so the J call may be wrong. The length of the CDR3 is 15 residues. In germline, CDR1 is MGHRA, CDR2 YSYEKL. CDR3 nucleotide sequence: TGCGCCAGCAGCCAGCTCTTACAGGGCTACTACGAGCAGTACTTC. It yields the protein CASSQLLQGYYEQYF.

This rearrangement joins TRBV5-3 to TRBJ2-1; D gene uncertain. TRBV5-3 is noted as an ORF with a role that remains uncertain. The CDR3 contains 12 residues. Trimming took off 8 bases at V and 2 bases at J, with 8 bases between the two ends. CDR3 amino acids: CASQEPYNEQFF. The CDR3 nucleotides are TGTGCCAGCCAAGAGCCCTACAATGAGCAGTTCTTC.

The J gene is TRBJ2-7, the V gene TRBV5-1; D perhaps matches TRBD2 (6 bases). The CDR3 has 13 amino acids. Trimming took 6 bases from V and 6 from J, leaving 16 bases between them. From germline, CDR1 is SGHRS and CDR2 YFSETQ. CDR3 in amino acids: CASNLGGSGEQYF. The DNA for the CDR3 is TGCGCCAGCAACCTCGGAGGGTCGGGCGAGCAGTACTTC.

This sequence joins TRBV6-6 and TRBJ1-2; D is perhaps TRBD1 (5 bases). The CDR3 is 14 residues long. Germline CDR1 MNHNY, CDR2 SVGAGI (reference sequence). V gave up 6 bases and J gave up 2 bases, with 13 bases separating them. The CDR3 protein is CASSHRFENYGYTF. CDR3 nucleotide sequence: TGTGCCAGCAGCCACAGGTTCGAGAACTATGGCTACACCTTC.

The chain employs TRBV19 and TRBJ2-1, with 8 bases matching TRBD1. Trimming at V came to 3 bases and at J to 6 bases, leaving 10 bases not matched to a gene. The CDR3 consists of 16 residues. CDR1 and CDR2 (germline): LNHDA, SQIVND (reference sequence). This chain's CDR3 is CASSIEVGQVANEQFF. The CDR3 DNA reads TGTGCCAGTAGTATTGAGGTGGGACAGGTCGCCAATGAGCAGTTCTTC.

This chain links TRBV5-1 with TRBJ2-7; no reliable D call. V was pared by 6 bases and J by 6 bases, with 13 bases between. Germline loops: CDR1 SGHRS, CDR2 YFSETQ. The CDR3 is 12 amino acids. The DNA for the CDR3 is TGCGCCAGCAAGGACGACGGCATCGAGCAGTACTTC. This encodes CASKDDGIEQYF.

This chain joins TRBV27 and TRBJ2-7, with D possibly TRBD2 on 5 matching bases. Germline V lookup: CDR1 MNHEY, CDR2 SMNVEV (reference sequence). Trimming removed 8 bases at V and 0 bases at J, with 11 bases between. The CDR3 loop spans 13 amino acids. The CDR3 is CASASGYSYEQYF. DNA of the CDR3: TGTGCCAGCGCTTCGGGGTACTCCTACGAGCAGTACTTC.

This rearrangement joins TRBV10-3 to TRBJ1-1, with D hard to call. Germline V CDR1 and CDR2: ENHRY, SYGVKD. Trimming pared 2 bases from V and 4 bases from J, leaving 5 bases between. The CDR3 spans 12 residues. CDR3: CAISEGSTEAFF. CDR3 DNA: TGTGCCATCAGTGAGGGCAGCACTGAAGCTTTCTTT.

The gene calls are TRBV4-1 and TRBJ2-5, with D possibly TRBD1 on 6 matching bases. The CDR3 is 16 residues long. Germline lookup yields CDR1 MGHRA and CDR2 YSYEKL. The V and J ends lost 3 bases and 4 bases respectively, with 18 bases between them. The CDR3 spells CASSQTGQPYRETQYF. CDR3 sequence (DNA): TGCGCCAGCAGCCAGACCGGACAGCCTTATCGAGAGACCCAGTACTTC.

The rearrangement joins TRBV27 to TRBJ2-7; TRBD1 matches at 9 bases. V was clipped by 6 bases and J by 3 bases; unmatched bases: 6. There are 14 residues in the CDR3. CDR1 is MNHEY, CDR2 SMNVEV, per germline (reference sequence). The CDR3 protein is CASRQDRGDYEQYF. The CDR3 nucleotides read TGTGCCAGCAGACAGGACAGGGGTGACTACGAGCAGTACTTC.

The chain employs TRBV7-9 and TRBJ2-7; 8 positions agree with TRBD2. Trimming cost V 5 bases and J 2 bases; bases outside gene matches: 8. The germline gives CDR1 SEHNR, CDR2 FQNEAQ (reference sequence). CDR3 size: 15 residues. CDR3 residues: CASSPRKAGAYEQYF. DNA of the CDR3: TGTGCCAGCAGCCCCAGGAAAGCGGGAGCCTACGAGCAGTACTTC.

CDR3 coding DNA: TGTGCCAGCAGCTTAGCTGGCCCCTACGAGCAGTACTTC. Translating gives CASSLAGPYEQYF. The chain has TRBV7-9 and TRBJ2-7; D is undetermined. V was trimmed by 0 bases and J by 2 bases, leaving 5 bases between them. CDR1 and CDR2 from the germline V gene are SEHNR and FQNEAQ (reference sequence). The CDR3 has 13 residues. The full variable domain, rest sourced from reference TRBV7-9 and TRBJ2-7, is DTGVSQNPRHKITKRGQNVTFRCDPISEHNRLYWYRQTLGQGPEFLTYFQNEAQLEKSRLLSDRFSAERPKGSFSTLEIQRTEQGDSAMYLCASSLAGPYEQYFGPGTRLTVT.

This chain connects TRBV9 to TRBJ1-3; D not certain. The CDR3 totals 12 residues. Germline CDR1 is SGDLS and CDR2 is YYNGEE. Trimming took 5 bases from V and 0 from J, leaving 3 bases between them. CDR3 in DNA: TGTGCCAGCAGTGACTCTGGAAACACCATATATTTT. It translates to CASSDSGNTIYF.

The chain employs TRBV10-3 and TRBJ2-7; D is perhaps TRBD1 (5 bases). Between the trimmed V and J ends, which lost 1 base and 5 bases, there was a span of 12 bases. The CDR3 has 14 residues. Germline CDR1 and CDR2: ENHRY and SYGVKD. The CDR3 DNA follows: TGTGCCATCAGTGAGTTGTTAAGGGGCAACGAGCAGTACTTC. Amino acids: CAISELLRGNEQYF.

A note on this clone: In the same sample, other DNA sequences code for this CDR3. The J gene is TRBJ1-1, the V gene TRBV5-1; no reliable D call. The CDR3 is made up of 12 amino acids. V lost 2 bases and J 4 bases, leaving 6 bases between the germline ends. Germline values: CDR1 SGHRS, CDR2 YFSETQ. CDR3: CASSFGTTEAFF. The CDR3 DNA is TGCGCCAGCAGCTTCGGCACCACTGAAGCTTTCTTT.